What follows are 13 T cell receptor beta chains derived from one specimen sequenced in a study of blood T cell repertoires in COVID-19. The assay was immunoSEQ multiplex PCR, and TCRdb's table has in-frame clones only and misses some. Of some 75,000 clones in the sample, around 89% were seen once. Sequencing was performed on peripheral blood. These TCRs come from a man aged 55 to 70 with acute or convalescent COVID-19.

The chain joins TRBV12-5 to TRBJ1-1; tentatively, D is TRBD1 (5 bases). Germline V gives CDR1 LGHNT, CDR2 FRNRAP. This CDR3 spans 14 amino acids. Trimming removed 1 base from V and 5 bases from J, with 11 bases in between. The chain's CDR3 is CASGLAGFGTEAFF. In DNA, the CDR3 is TGTGCTAGTGGTTTGGCAGGGTTCGGGACTGAAGCTTTCTTT.

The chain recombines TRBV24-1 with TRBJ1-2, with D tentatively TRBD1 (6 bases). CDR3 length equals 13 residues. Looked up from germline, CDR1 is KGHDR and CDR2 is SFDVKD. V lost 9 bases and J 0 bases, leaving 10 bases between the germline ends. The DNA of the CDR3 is TGTGCCACCGGGGGACACACTAACTATGGCTACACCTTC. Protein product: CATGGHTNYGYTF.

The CDR3 DNA follows: TGTGCCAGTACTAAACAGTTTGGAAGTTCACCCCTCCACTTT. Translating gives CASTKQFGSSPLHF. This chain links TRBV19 with TRBJ1-6; D unclear. The germline V gene encodes CDR1 LNHDA and CDR2 SQIVND (reference sequence). V lost 7 bases to trimming and J lost 9 bases, with 16 bases between them. The CDR3 covers 14 residues.

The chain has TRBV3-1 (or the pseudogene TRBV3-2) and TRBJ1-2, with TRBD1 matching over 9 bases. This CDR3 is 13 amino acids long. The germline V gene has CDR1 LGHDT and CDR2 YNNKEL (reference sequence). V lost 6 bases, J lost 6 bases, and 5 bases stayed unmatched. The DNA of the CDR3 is TGTGCCAGCAGGGGCGGGACAGGGAATGGCTACACCTTC. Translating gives CASRGGTGNGYTF.

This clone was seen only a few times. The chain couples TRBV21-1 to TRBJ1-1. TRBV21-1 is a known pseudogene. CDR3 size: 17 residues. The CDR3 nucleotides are TGTGCCAGCAGCAAAGGGGGCGTTCAGGGAGGAGACACTGAAGCTTTCTTT. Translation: CASSKGGVQGGDTEAFF.

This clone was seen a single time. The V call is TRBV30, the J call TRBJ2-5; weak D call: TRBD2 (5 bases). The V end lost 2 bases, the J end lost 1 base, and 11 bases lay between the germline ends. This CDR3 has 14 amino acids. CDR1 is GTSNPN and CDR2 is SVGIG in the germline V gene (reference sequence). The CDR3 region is CAWSLAGLQETQYF. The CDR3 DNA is TGTGCCTGGAGTCTAGCAGGCCTCCAAGAGACCCAGTACTTC.

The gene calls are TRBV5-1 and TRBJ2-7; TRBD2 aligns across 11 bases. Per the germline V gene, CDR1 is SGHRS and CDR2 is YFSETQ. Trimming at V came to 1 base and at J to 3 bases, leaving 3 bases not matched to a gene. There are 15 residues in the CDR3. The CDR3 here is CASSLIAGGNYEQYF. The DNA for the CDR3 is TGCGCCAGCAGCTTGATAGCGGGGGGGAACTACGAGCAGTACTTC. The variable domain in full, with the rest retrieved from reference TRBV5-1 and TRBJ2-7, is KAGVTQTPRYLIKTRGQQVTLSCSPISGHRSVSWYQQTPGQGLQFLFEYFSETQRNKGNFPGRFSGRQFSNSRSEMNVSTLELGDSALYLCASSLIAGGNYEQYFGPGTRLTVT.

CDR3 amino acids: CSASSPSGRNNEQFF. The CDR3 nucleotides read TGCAGTGCTAGTTCACCTAGCGGGAGGAACAATGAGCAGTTCTTC. The gene calls are TRBV20-1 and TRBJ2-1; 11 bases match TRBD2. V shed 3 bases and J 5 bases; nucleotides not matched to a gene: 6. Germline CDR1 is DFQATT and CDR2 is SNEGSKA (reference sequence). The CDR3 spans 15 residues.

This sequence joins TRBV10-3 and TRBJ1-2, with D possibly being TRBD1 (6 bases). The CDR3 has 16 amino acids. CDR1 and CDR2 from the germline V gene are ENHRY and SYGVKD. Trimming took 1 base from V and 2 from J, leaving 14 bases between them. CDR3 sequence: CAISEFSGTRNYGYTF. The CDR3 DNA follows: TGTGCCATCAGTGAGTTCTCCGGGACACGGAACTATGGCTACACCTTC.

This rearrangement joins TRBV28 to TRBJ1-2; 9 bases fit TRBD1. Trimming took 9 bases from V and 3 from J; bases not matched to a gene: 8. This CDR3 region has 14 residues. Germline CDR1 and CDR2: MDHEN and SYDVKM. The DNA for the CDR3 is TGTGCCAGTTCCCCGGGACAGGGTCACTATGGCTACACCTTC. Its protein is CASSPGQGHYGYTF.

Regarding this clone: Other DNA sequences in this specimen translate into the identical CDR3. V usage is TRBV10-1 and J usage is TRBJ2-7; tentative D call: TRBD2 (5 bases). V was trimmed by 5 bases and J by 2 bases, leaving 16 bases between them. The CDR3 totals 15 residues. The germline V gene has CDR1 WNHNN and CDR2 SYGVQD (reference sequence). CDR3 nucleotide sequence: TGCGCCAGCAGTCCCATTCGGGATTTCCCCTACGAGCAGTACTTC. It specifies CASSPIRDFPYEQYF.

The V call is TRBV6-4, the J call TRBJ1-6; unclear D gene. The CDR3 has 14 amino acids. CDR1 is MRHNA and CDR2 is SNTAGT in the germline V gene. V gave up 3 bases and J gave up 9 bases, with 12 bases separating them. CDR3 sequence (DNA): TGTGCCAGCAGTGAGGCACCCTTTGGTTCACCCCTCCACTTT. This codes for CASSEAPFGSPLHF.

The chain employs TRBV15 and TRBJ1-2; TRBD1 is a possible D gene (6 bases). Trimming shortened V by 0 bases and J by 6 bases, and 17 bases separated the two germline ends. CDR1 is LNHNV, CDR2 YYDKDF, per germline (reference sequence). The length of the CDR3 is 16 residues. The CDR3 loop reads CATSRDRTALFDGYTF. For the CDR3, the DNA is TGTGCCACCAGCAGAGATAGGACAGCCCTCTTTGATGGCTACACCTTC.